This T cell receptor beta chain is drawn from a study of radiation and T cells in renal cell carcinoma. Study conclusions and caveats: Compared with controls, irradiated tumors showed greater TCR clonality. Irradiated tumors held more dominant CDR3 motifs than control tumors. Top tumor clonotypes rose in blood 2 weeks post-radiation, then contracted.

Germline CDR1 is SGHTA and CDR2 is FQGNSA. V lost 0 bases to trimming and J lost 5 bases, with 13 bases between them. This CDR3 has 15 amino acids. Worth noting for this clone: Its antigen is as yet unknown.

Method: immunoSEQ multiplex PCR; TCRdb's copy keeps in-frame clones and lacks some. The table records around 12,000 clones, roughly a third of them present only once. The treatment: 15 Gy SBRT to primary tumor, nephrectomy 4 weeks later. Nephrectomy followed 15 Gy stereotactic body radiation by 4 weeks. This receptor was identified in a man in his 60s with renal cell carcinoma. This specimen was tumor tissue, taken from a patient whose treatment included radiotherapy and nephrectomy. V gene TRBV7-2 combines with J gene TRBJ1-2; unclear D gene. CDR3 nucleotide sequence: TGTGCCAGCAGCTTAGCCACAGCATGGATTTATGGCTACACCTTC. Translation gives CASSLATAWIYGYTF.